These 28 T cell receptor beta chains originate from one sample sequenced in a study of shared clonotypes between healthy human individuals. Naive CD8 cells were CD45RO-negative, positively selected for CCR7, excluding terminally differentiated effector memory CD45RA+ cells. Measured with immunoSEQ multiplex PCR; TCRdb has only the in-frame clones, and not every one. The table includes roughly 2,000,000 clones, less than 95% detected once. Input material: naive CD8+ T cells sorted from blood. These receptors originate from a man younger than 35 in good health.

V gene TRBV10-3 combines with J gene TRBJ2-3, with TRBD2 matching over 11 bases. The CDR3 runs to 15 residues. Germline CDR1 reads ENHRY; CDR2 reads SYGVKD. V was pared by 5 bases and J by 2 bases, with 3 bases of the junction left unmatched. In DNA, the CDR3 is TGTGCCATCAGTCCGGGACTAGCGGTCACAGATACGCAGTATTTT. This encodes CAISPGLAVTDTQYF.

The CDR3 region is CASSPLLAGGPNTDTQYF. The CDR3 DNA is TGCGCCAGCAGCCCCTTACTAGCGGGGGGGCCGAACACAGATACGCAGTATTTT. This chain uses TRBV5-1 with TRBJ2-3, with 13 nucleotides matching TRBD2. V lost 4 bases and J lost 2; bases outside the gene matches: 10. Germline V gene sequence: CDR1 SGHRS, CDR2 YFSETQ. The CDR3 sequence is 18 residues long.

The rearrangement links TRBV11-2 to TRBJ1-5; weak D call: TRBD1 (5 bases). The germline V gene encodes CDR1 SGHAT and CDR2 FQNNGV. Trimming shortened V by 1 base and J by 5 bases, and 9 bases separated the two germline ends. This CDR3 region has 14 residues. The CDR3 DNA follows: TGTGCCAGCAGCTTAGTTGGGGGGGATCAGCCCCAGCATTTT. Protein sequence: CASSLVGGDQPQHF.

The V and J genes are TRBV28 and TRBJ2-3; the D gene is possibly TRBD2 (5 bases). Germline V gives CDR1 MDHEN, CDR2 SYDVKM. The CDR3 loop spans 13 amino acids. V lost 4 bases, J lost 5 bases, and 10 bases lay in between. The CDR3 loop reads CASSWTWEDTQYF. In DNA, the CDR3 is TGTGCCAGCAGTTGGACTTGGGAAGATACGCAGTATTTT.

The chain links TRBV19 to TRBJ1-2; tentative D call: TRBD1 (6 bases). The V end was cut by 7 bases, the J end by 7 bases, with 19 bases between. This CDR3 has 14 amino acids. The germline V gene has CDR1 LNHDA and CDR2 SQIVND (reference sequence). CDR3 in amino acids: CASNSLHGGLGYTF. DNA for the CDR3: TGTGCCAGTAACTCCCTCCATGGGGGGCTTGGCTACACCTTC.

The chain recombines TRBV2 with TRBJ1-6; the D is unclear. There are 13 residues in the CDR3. Trimming stripped 7 bases from V and 3 bases from J, with 7 bases between. CDR1 and CDR2 from the germline V gene are SNHLY and FYNNEI. In DNA form, the CDR3 reads TGTGCCAGCAACGGGGTCTATAATTCACCCCTCCACTTT. This gives the protein CASNGVYNSPLHF.

This chain connects TRBV5-6 to TRBJ1-1; perhaps TRBD1 as D (6 bases). The CDR3 is 15 amino acids. Trimming pared 2 bases from V and 1 base from J, leaving 12 bases between. Germline lookup yields CDR1 SGHDT and CDR2 YYEEEE. The CDR3: CASSLWGLKNTEAFF. CDR3 nucleotides: TGTGCCAGCAGCTTATGGGGGCTAAAGAACACTGAAGCTTTCTTT. Combining the CDR3 with reference TRBV5-6 and TRBJ1-1 gives the whole variable domain DAGVTQSPTHLIKTRGQQVTLRCSPKSGHDTVSWYQQALGQGPQFIFQYYEEEERQRGNFPDRFSGHQFPNYSSELNVNALLLGDSALYLCASSLWGLKNTEAFFGQGTRLTVV.

The table lists this clone with a count of one. The V gene is TRBV4-3, the J gene TRBJ2-2; D remains unclear. V was trimmed by 0 bases and J by 6 bases, leaving 14 bases between them. The CDR3 has 16 residues. The germline V gene encodes CDR1 LGHNA and CDR2 YSLEER. CDR3 loop: CASSQDWFGSAGELFF. The CDR3 DNA is TGCGCCAGCAGCCAAGATTGGTTCGGGTCCGCCGGGGAGCTGTTTTTT.

The chain links TRBV10-1 to TRBJ2-4; no reliable D call. The CDR3 spans 16 residues. The V gene lost 0 bases and the J gene lost 8 bases, with 17 bases spanning the gap. Germline CDR1 reads WNHNN; CDR2 reads SYGVQD (reference sequence). The CDR3 nucleotides read TGCGCCAGCAGTGAGTCGATTGCGGCCAGAGCAGACATTCAGTACTTC. Translating gives CASSESIAARADIQYF.

This clone showed up just once. The rearrangement joins TRBV19 to TRBJ2-7; TRBD2 might be the D (7 bases). V lost 6 bases to trimming and J lost 1 base, with 13 bases between them. CDR3 length: 14 residues. Germline V gene lookup returns CDR1 LNHDA and CDR2 SQIVND (reference sequence). CDR3 nucleotides: TGTGCCAGTAGAGCGGGACATAATTCCTACGAGCAGTACTTC. It is translated as CASRAGHNSYEQYF. Using reference TRBV19 and TRBJ2-7 for the parts outside the CDR3, the full variable domain is DGGITQSPKYLFRKEGQNVTLSCEQNLNHDAMYWYRQDPGQGLRLIYYSQIVNDFQKGDIAEGYSVSREKKESFPLTVTSAQKNPTAFYLCASRAGHNSYEQYFGPGTRLTVT.

This rearrangement joins TRBV2 to TRBJ1-2; D remains unclear. CDR1 SNHLY and CDR2 FYNNEI come from the germline V gene. This CDR3 is 14 amino acids long. The V gene lost 3 bases and the J gene lost 0 bases, with 8 bases spanning the gap. The CDR3 coding sequence is TGTGCCAGCAGTGAGGACGGAACTAACTATGGCTACACCTTC. This gives the protein CASSEDGTNYGYTF. The full variable domain, completed using reference TRBV2 and TRBJ1-2, is EPEVTQTPSHQVTQMGQEVILRCVPISNHLYFYWYRQILGQKVEFLVSFYNNEISEKSEIFDDQFSVERPDGSNFTLKIRSTKLEDSAMYFCASSEDGTNYGYTFGSGTRLTVV.

V gene TRBV30 combines with J gene TRBJ2-1, with D possibly being TRBD1 or TRBD2 (5 bases each). The CDR3 covers 15 residues. Looked up from germline, CDR1 is GTSNPN and CDR2 is SVGIG (reference sequence). The V and J ends lost 0 bases and 4 bases respectively, with 13 bases between them. The CDR3 region is CAWSVSGTPYNEQFF. CDR3 DNA: TGTGCCTGGAGTGTATCCGGGACCCCGTACAATGAGCAGTTCTTC.

The CDR3 is CASTPRLAENTGELFF. The CDR3 coding sequence is TGTGCCAGTACCCCGAGACTAGCCGAGAACACCGGGGAGCTGTTTTTT. V usage is TRBV19 and J usage is TRBJ2-2; the match to TRBD2 covers 7 bases. The V and J ends lost 7 bases and 1 base, in that order; junction bases with no gene match: 9. The CDR3 consists of 16 residues. Germline values: CDR1 LNHDA, CDR2 SQIVND (reference sequence).

The J gene is TRBJ2-3, the V gene TRBV7-6; 10 bases fit TRBD2. This CDR3 spans 15 amino acids. J lost 5 bases, V lost 4 bases, and 6 bases had no gene match. Germline assignment: CDR1 SGHVS and CDR2 FNYEAQ. The CDR3 here is CASSYEIAGGDTQYF. The CDR3 nucleotides are TGTGCCAGCAGCTATGAGATAGCGGGAGGAGATACGCAGTATTTT.

The chain combines TRBV9 with TRBJ2-1, with D perhaps given as TRBD1 or TRBD2 (5 bases each). CDR3 size: 17 residues. The germline CDR1 and CDR2 sequences are SGDLS and YYNGEE. Trimming took off 2 bases at V and 2 bases at J, with 17 bases between the two ends. The CDR3: CASSVPEGRPTYNEQFF. The CDR3 DNA reads TGTGCCAGCAGCGTCCCAGAGGGGCGACCGACCTACAATGAGCAGTTCTTC.

Notes on this clone: The identical CDR3 is also encoded by other nucleotide sequences in the sample. The chain carries TRBV5-6 and TRBJ2-1; D is ambiguous. Germline V gives CDR1 SGHDT, CDR2 YYEEEE. Trimming cost V 4 bases and J 5 bases, with 10 bases left between them. This CDR3 comprises 13 residues. The CDR3 DNA reads as TGTGCCAGCAGCCTGAGTCCCAACAATGAGCAGTTCTTC. It codes for CASSLSPNNEQFF.

The J gene is TRBJ2-7, the V gene TRBV6-1; possibly TRBD2 for D (6 bases). Germline CDR1 and CDR2: MNHNS and SASEGT. V was cut by 2 bases and J by 5 bases, with 16 bases left in between. CDR3 length equals 15 residues. Here the CDR3 DNA reads TGTGCCAGCAGTGAACGACCGGGAGTCGGGAACGAGCAGTACTTC. Translated, it gives CASSERPGVGNEQYF.

V usage is TRBV30 and J usage is TRBJ1-2, with 7 bases matching TRBD1. V trimming: 5 bases; J trimming: 7 bases; junction bases outside the gene matches: 7. This CDR3 region has 12 residues. CDR1 and CDR2 from the germline V gene are GTSNPN and SVGIG (reference sequence). CDR3 residues: CAWQLGGRGYTF. CDR3 bases: TGTGCCTGGCAACTAGGGGGCCGTGGCTACACCTTC.

As to this clone: Other DNA sequences in this sample translate to the same CDR3. As DNA, the CDR3 is TGCGCCAGCAGCCAAGACCCGGGAGGGGCCTACGAGCAGTACTTC. Protein product: CASSQDPGGAYEQYF. The rearrangement joins TRBV4-3 to TRBJ2-7; 8 bases align to TRBD2. The junction had 3 bases not matched to a gene; V was cut back by 0 bases and J by 2 bases. Germline V CDR1 and CDR2: LGHNA, YSLEER. The CDR3 runs 15 residues.

Comments on this clone: Other nucleotide sequences in the sample specify the same CDR3. The chain has TRBV27 and TRBJ2-7, with no clear D. Trimming took 5 bases from V and 3 from J, leaving 8 bases between them. Germline V gives CDR1 MNHEY, CDR2 SMNVEV (reference sequence). This CDR3 comprises 12 residues. CDR3 sequence: CASSLLGYEQYF. CDR3 DNA sequence: TGTGCCAGCAGTCTCTTAGGCTACGAGCAGTACTTC.

CDR3 sequence (DNA): TGTGCCAGCAGCAATGAACACTACGCAACTAATGAAAAACTGTTTTTT. Its protein is CASSNEHYATNEKLFF. This chain uses TRBV21-1 with TRBJ1-4. TRBV21-1 is reported as a pseudogene. The length of the CDR3 is 16 residues.

This clone has a single count. V and J are TRBV6-5 and TRBJ2-2; TRBD2 matches at 9 bases. J gave up 4 bases and V 3 bases, and 6 bases lay outside the gene matches. The CDR3 covers 16 residues. The V gene's germline CDR1 is MNHEY and CDR2 SVGAGI. CDR3 protein: CASSYGLAGPTGELFF. The CDR3 DNA sequence: TGTGCCAGCAGTTATGGGCTAGCGGGACCCACCGGGGAGCTGTTTTTT.

V and J are TRBV20-1 and TRBJ2-3; D uncertain. CDR3 size: 10 residues. Trimming cost V 6 bases and J 2 bases, with 3 bases left between them. Germline lookup yields CDR1 DFQATT and CDR2 SNEGSKA (reference sequence). The CDR3 DNA follows: TGCAGTGCCCTCACAGATACGCAGTATTTT. It translates to CSALTDTQYF.

This clone was observed a single time. V is TRBV19 and J is TRBJ2-7; 7 bases map to TRBD2. V shed 5 bases, J shed 5 bases, and the junction held 9 bases outside the gene matches. Germline loops: CDR1 LNHDA, CDR2 SQIVND (reference sequence). The CDR3 sequence is 14 residues long. The chain's CDR3 is CASSVKAGVNEQYF. Here the CDR3 DNA reads TGTGCCAGTAGTGTCAAGGCGGGAGTAAACGAGCAGTACTTC.

The chain employs TRBV18 and TRBJ2-5, with 7 nucleotides matching TRBD1. CDR1 KGHSH and CDR2 LQKENI come from the germline V gene. V was clipped by 0 bases and J by 3 bases; unmatched bases: 4. The CDR3 sequence is 15 residues long. The CDR3 region is CASSPPGTEEETQYF. CDR3 DNA sequence: TGTGCCAGCTCACCACCCGGGACAGAGGAAGAGACCCAGTACTTC.

The rearrangement joins TRBV5-6 to TRBJ2-7, with 8 bases aligning to TRBD1. The CDR3 extends over 14 amino acids. The germline V gene encodes CDR1 SGHDT and CDR2 YYEEEE. With V trimmed by 2 bases and J by 4 bases, 5 bases remained unmatched. The CDR3 loop reads CASSLQGVRYEQYF. CDR3 in DNA: TGTGCCAGCAGCTTACAGGGGGTCAGGTACGAGCAGTACTTC.

This clone was recorded only once. This chain uses TRBV11-1 with TRBJ2-7; TRBD2 is a possible D gene (5 bases). V gave up 2 bases and J gave up 9 bases, with 14 bases separating them. Germline CDR1 SGHAT, CDR2 FQDESV (reference sequence). CDR3 length: 13 amino acids. CDR3 amino acids: CASSLREHPGQYF. Written as DNA, the CDR3 is TGTGCCAGCAGCTTACGGGAACACCCGGGGCAGTACTTC.

The rearrangement uses TRBV10-3 and TRBJ2-2; D might be TRBD1 or TRBD2, each matching 5 bases. CDR3 length: 16 residues. Trimming cost V 8 bases and J 1 base, with 17 bases left between them. Germline CDR1 reads ENHRY; CDR2 reads SYGVKD. The CDR3, as DNA: TGTGCCATCGGGAATCCGGGGCGCGGGAACACCGGGGAGCTGTTTTTT. Amino acid sequence: CAIGNPGRGNTGELFF.